The rows below give T cell receptor beta chains drawn from one sample of a study of a mutant IDH1 vaccine in newly diagnosed glioma. Libraries were prepared by immunoSEQ multiplex PCR; TCRdb keeps only in-frame clonotypes and omits some of them. The data hold 15,000 to 20,000 clones, with roughly 95% observed a single time. Source: peripheral blood mononuclear cells (PBMCs), taken from a glioma patient treated with radiotherapy, temozolomide or both. All receptors come from a woman in her late teens or twenties with glioma. Some clones in this sample may be carry-over from other donors' samples. CDR3s include the opening cysteine and the closing phenylalanine or tryptophan. Each record gives: D gene, J gene, clone size, V gene, CDR3 protein, CDR3 DNA. A D gene is named only where the DNA matches it firmly. Clone size is not always given. Where it is, it says once, few, many or a class for expanded clones.

>-|TRBJ1-4|-|TRBV10-2
CASSSGTATNEKLFF
TGCGCCAGCAGTTCCGGTACAGCAACTAATGAAAAACTGTTTTTT
>-|TRBJ1-1|-|TRBV7-3
CASSSSGGTEAFF
TGTGCCAGCAGCTCCTCGGGGGGCACTGAAGCTTTCTTT
>TRBD1|TRBJ2-4|once|TRBV19
CASSIRSGTAQNIQYF
TGTGCCAGTAGTATTCGGTCCGGGACAGCCCAAAACATTCAGTACTTC
>-|TRBJ2-3|-|TRBV7-9
CASSPRGGATDTQYF
TGTGCCAGCAGCCCAAGGGGCGGGGCCACAGATACGCAGTATTTT
>-|TRBJ2-4|-|TRBV4-1
CASSQDSDQIDSPIAKNIQYF
TGCGCCAGCAGCCAAGATTCAGACCAGATTGACAGTCCCATAGCCAAAAACATTCAGTACTTC
>-|TRBJ2-4|-|TRBV4-3
CASSQGGGGGLNIQYF
TGCGCCAGCAGCCAAGGGGGCGGAGGGGGCTTGAACATTCAGTACTTC
>TRBD1|TRBJ1-5|-|TRBV27
CASWQAGGPQHF
TGTGCCAGCTGGCAGGCAGGGGGGCCCCAGCATTTT
>-|TRBJ2-7|-|TRBV19
CASSTLSSYEQYF
TGTGCCAGTAGTACCCTGAGCTCCTACGAGCAGTACTTC
>TRBD2|TRBJ2-3|-|TRBV7-9
CASSLGLAATDTQYF
TGTGCCAGCAGCTTAGGGCTAGCGGCCACAGATACGCAGTATTTT
>TRBD2|TRBJ2-3|-|TRBV4-3
CASSQGSGATSADTQYF
TGCGCCAGCAGCCAGGGTAGCGGGGCCACATCCGCAGATACGCAGTATTTT
>-|TRBJ2-2|-|TRBV7-9
CASRPDRSTGELFF
TGTGCCAGCAGACCAGACAGGAGCACCGGGGAGCTGTTTTTT
>-|TRBJ2-1|-|TRBV27
CASSLFGGGSYNEQFF
TGTGCCAGCAGTTTATTCGGAGGGGGCTCGTACAATGAGCAGTTCTTC
>-|TRBJ1-1|-|TRBV14
CASSQRPRGGIAGEAFF
TGTGCCAGCAGCCAGAGGCCCCGGGGCGGTATAGCAGGAGAAGCTTTCTTT
>-|TRBJ2-5|once|TRBV10-2
CASSEQGLPRETQYF
TGCGCCAGCAGTGAGCAGGGACTCCCTCGGGAGACCCAGTACTTC
>-|TRBJ2-3|-|TRBV7-9
CASSSWSGSRGSDTQYF
TGTGCCAGCAGCTCTTGGAGCGGGTCCAGGGGATCAGATACGCAGTATTTT
>TRBD2|TRBJ2-7|-|TRBV29-1
CSVAGGDRGEQYF
TGCAGCGTTGCGGGAGGGGACCGTGGCGAGCAGTACTTC
>-|TRBJ1-5|-|TRBV4-1
CASSQDGGLGNQPQHF
TGCGCCAGCAGCCAAGATGGAGGGCTCGGCAATCAGCCCCAGCATTTT
>-|TRBJ2-6|-|TRBV5-1
CASSTQGTGANVLTF
TGCGCCAGCAGTACGCAGGGGACTGGGGCCAACGTCCTGACTTTC
>-|TRBJ2-2|-|TRBV9
CASSSSFVPGELFF
TGTGCCAGCAGCTCCTCATTCGTCCCCGGGGAGCTGTTTTTT
>-|TRBJ1-1|-|TRBV18
CASSPGTNTEAFF
TGTGCCAGCTCACCCGGGACGAACACTGAAGCTTTCTTT
>TRBD1|TRBJ2-5|-|TRBV5-8
CASSIQTTGQETQYF
TGTGCCAGCAGCATACAAACGACAGGGCAAGAGACCCAGTACTTC
>-|TRBJ1-5|-|TRBV5-8
CASSFSTFNQPQHF
TGTGCCAGCAGCTTCTCGACATTCAATCAGCCCCAGCATTTT
>-|TRBJ2-3|-|TRBV7-8
CASSHGTSTDTQYF
TGTGCCAGCAGCCACGGGACTAGCACAGATACGCAGTATTTT
>TRBD2|TRBJ2-1|-|TRBV7-8
CASSNLLAGLSYNEQFF
TGTGCCAGCAGCAACCTACTAGCGGGTCTCTCCTACAATGAGCAGTTCTTC
>TRBD2|TRBJ2-2|-|TRBV5-1
CASSHNWPGLMNTGELFF
TGCGCCAGCAGCCACAATTGGCCGGGACTAATGAACACCGGGGAGCTGTTTTTT
>-|TRBJ2-1|once|TRBV10-3
CAISELTPPERNEQFF
TGTGCCATCAGTGAGTTGACGCCTCCGGAGAGGAATGAGCAGTTCTTC
>-|TRBJ1-3|-|TRBV6-1
CASGSEDTIYF
TGTGCCAGCGGTTCTGAGGACACCATATATTTT
>-|TRBJ1-2|-|TRBV6-1
CASRLTQNYGYTF
TGTGCCAGCAGGTTGACACAAAACTATGGCTACACCTTC
>-|TRBJ1-4|-|TRBV15
CATSRMENEKLFF
TGTGCCACCAGCAGGATGGAAAATGAAAAACTGTTTTTT
>-|TRBJ1-1|-|TRBV7-9
CASSQQAGDTEAFF
TGTGCCAGCAGCCAACAGGCGGGGGACACTGAAGCTTTCTTT
>TRBD2|TRBJ2-5|-|TRBV11-3
CASSVGLAGGPETQYF
TGTGCCAGCAGCGTGGGACTAGCGGGGGGGCCGGAGACCCAGTACTTC
>-|TRBJ2-3|-|TRBV18
CASSPPSPREDTQYF
TGTGCCAGCTCACCACCGAGTCCTCGCGAGGATACGCAGTATTTT
>-|TRBJ2-7|-|TRBV6-1
CASTPSEGAYEQYF
TGTGCCAGCACCCCGAGTGAGGGGGCCTACGAGCAGTACTTC
>TRBD1|TRBJ1-6|-|TRBV7-9
CASSSEDRGYNSPLHF
TGTGCCAGCAGCTCAGAGGACAGGGGCTATAATTCACCCCTCCACTTT
>-|TRBJ1-6|-|TRBV28
CASRGGRSSSYNSPLHF
TGTGCCAGCAGGGGGGGACGGTCCAGCTCCTATAATTCACCCCTCCACTTT
>-|TRBJ2-1|-|TRBV7-9
CASSLTAVFNEQFF
TGTGCCAGCAGCCTCACGGCTGTTTTCAATGAGCAGTTCTTC
>-|TRBJ1-6|-|TRBV7-9
CASRGDSPLHF
TGTGCCAGCAGGGGGGATTCACCCCTCCACTTT
>-|TRBJ2-7|-|TRBV6-5
CASRRDLTHEQYF
TGTGCCAGCAGACGGGACTTGACGCACGAGCAGTACTTC
>TRBD1|TRBJ1-4|-|TRBV5-1
CASSWGTGDYEKLFF
TGCGCCAGCAGCTGGGGGACAGGCGATTATGAAAAACTGTTTTTT
>-|TRBJ1-2|-|TRBV18
CASSPPGTNYGYTF
TGTGCCAGCTCACCACCTGGTACCAACTATGGCTACACCTTC